This TCR beta chain was documented in a study of radiation and T cells in renal cell carcinoma. Time point reported: baseline pretreatment blood. Treatment given: 15 Gy SBRT to primary tumor, nephrectomy 4 weeks later. Radiation-treated patients gave blood at baseline, week 2 and week 4. The table lists this clone with a count of one. As yet, its antigen is unknown. Study conclusions and caveats: From baseline, blood top tumor clonotypes peaked at 2 weeks post-radiation.

The ends were cut back, 8 bases at V and 0 bases at J, with 10 bases in the middle. The CDR3 is 14 amino acids. The germline CDR1 and CDR2 sequences are SGHTA and FQGNSA. Generated by immunoSEQ multiplex PCR, the TCRdb table keeps only in-frame clones and is missing some. The table has 150,000 or so clones, approximately 90% seen once. This TCR came from an older woman with renal cell carcinoma. The source material was blood, sampled from a patient whose treatment included radiotherapy and nephrectomy. This sequence joins TRBV7-2 and TRBJ2-2; D uncertain. DNA for the CDR3: TGTGCCAGCCCCATGGGGTCGAACACCGGGGAGCTGTTTTTT. Residues: CASPMGSNTGELFF.